These 27 T cell receptor beta chains were sequenced from one sample in a study of PD-1 blockade in classical Hodgkin lymphoma. Following autologous stem cell transplantation, relapse occurred in every patient, and exposure to brentuximab vedotin varied. TCRdb keeps only in-frame clones here, not all; method: immunoSEQ multiplex PCR. The data hold around 22,000 clones, with about four fifths observed a single time. The sample consisted of peripheral blood mononuclear cells (PBMCs), taken before the second cycle of nivolumab. These receptors originate from a human donor with classical Hodgkin lymphoma.

The J gene is TRBJ2-2, the V gene TRBV5-1; 7 positions agree with TRBD1. V lost 4 bases to trimming and J lost 2 bases; unmatched junction nucleotides: 5. The CDR3 spans 15 residues. Germline V lookup: CDR1 SGHRS, CDR2 YFSETQ. The CDR3 nucleotides read TGCGCCAGCAGCACGGGACAGCGAAACACCGGGGAGCTGTTTTTT. It specifies CASSTGQRNTGELFF.

This clone was detected only once. The genes are TRBV11-1 and TRBJ1-1; TRBD1 aligns across 10 bases. The CDR3 has 13 residues. V lost 5 bases, J lost 7 bases, and 4 bases stayed unmatched. Germline V gives CDR1 SGHAT, CDR2 FQDESV (reference sequence). The CDR3 protein is CASSNRDRGEAFF. The CDR3 region has the DNA TGTGCCAGCAGCAACCGGGACAGGGGTGAAGCTTTCTTT.

The V and J genes are TRBV15 and TRBJ2-4, with unresolved D. CDR1 and CDR2 from the germline V gene are LNHNV and YYDKDF (reference sequence). Trimming shortened V by 1 base and J by 6 bases, and 19 bases separated the two germline ends. The CDR3 has 17 residues. In nucleotides, the CDR3 is TGTGCCACCAGCAGAGTAAAAGACCCCGTTGTATTAAACATTCAGTACTTC. Its protein is CATSRVKDPVVLNIQYF.

The chain is built from TRBV29-1 and TRBJ1-4; TRBD1 aligns across 8 bases. The CDR3 sequence is 14 residues long. After removal of 4 bases from V and 7 bases from J, the junction contained 8 bases not matched to a gene. The V gene's germline CDR1 is SQVTM and CDR2 ANQGSEA. This CDR3 is CSVGPGTGFEKLFF. The CDR3 nucleotides read TGCAGCGTTGGGCCCGGGACAGGTTTTGAAAAACTGTTTTTT.

The V gene is TRBV6-6, the J gene TRBJ2-7; a possible D gene is TRBD2 (5 bases). The germline gives CDR1 MNHNY, CDR2 SVGAGI (reference sequence). Trimming pared 5 bases from V and 2 bases from J, leaving 16 bases between. This CDR3 contains 15 residues. CDR3 loop: CASSPGNRAPYEQYF. In nucleotides, the CDR3 is TGTGCCAGCAGTCCGGGAAATCGCGCTCCCTACGAGCAGTACTTC.

This clone was picked up a small number of times. The chain combines TRBV11-3 with TRBJ1-1; TRBD1 aligns across 8 bases. Trimming removed 1 base from V and 2 bases from J; junction bases left unmatched: 3. The CDR3 runs to 15 residues. Per germline, CDR1 SGHNT and CDR2 YENEEA. Here the CDR3 reads CASSLGTGGNTEAFF. The CDR3 DNA reads as TGTGCCAGCAGCTTAGGTACAGGGGGAAACACTGAAGCTTTCTTT.

J is TRBJ2-7 and V is TRBV29-1; possibly TRBD1 or TRBD2 for D (5 bases each). The CDR3 length is 13 residues. Trimming removed 7 bases at V and 5 bases at J, with 18 bases between. Germline loops: CDR1 SQVTM, CDR2 ANQGSEA. The DNA for the CDR3 is TGCAGCGCCCTAGCCAGTCCCAGGGACGAGCAGTACTTC. Amino acid sequence: CSALASPRDEQYF.

V is TRBV27 and J is TRBJ2-5; a possible D gene is TRBD1 (6 bases). V was pared by 5 bases and J by 4 bases, with 17 bases between. CDR1 and CDR2 from the germline V gene are MNHEY and SMNVEV (reference sequence). There are 15 residues in the CDR3. CDR3 DNA sequence: TGTGCCAGCAGTCCAACCCATTTAGGGGGAGAGACCCAGTACTTC. Amino acids: CASSPTHLGGETQYF.

This clone ranks as medium-sized. The chain employs TRBV7-9 and TRBJ2-5, with D hard to call. The ends were cut back, 8 bases at V and 4 bases at J, with 17 bases in the middle. Per germline, CDR1 SEHNR and CDR2 FQNEAQ (reference sequence). The CDR3 runs 14 residues. CDR3 DNA sequence: TGTGCCAGCTTAGGACCGGGCGCTGGAGAGACCCAGTACTTC. Encoded protein: CASLGPGAGETQYF.

The chain links TRBV7-9 to TRBJ2-5; D gene ambiguous. The CDR3 consists of 13 residues. Germline V gene sequence: CDR1 SEHNR, CDR2 FQNEAQ (reference sequence). V dropped 5 bases and J dropped 5 bases, with 12 bases sitting between them. The CDR3 reads CASSPDGPETQYF. The CDR3 DNA is TGTGCCAGCAGCCCAGACGGCCCGGAGACCCAGTACTTC.

The rearrangement uses TRBV27 and TRBJ2-7; TRBD2 agrees at 7 bases. Germline V gene data show CDR1 as MNHEY and CDR2 as SMNVEV (reference sequence). Trimming removed 6 bases from V and 4 bases from J; junction bases left unmatched: 9. This CDR3 has 14 amino acids. The CDR3 loop is CASSNGGFFYEQYF. CDR3 bases: TGTGCCAGCAGCAACGGGGGGTTTTTTTACGAGCAGTACTTC.

The chain uses TRBV20-1 and TRBJ1-5; D is perhaps TRBD1 (5 bases). Trimming cost V 6 bases and J 7 bases, with 10 bases left between them. The CDR3 has 11 amino acids. Germline V lookup: CDR1 DFQATT, CDR2 SNEGSKA (reference sequence). In nucleotides, the CDR3 is TGCAGTGCCGGGGGGTCCCAGCCCCAGCATTTT. Its protein product is CSAGGSQPQHF.

The chain links TRBV11-2 to TRBJ1-3; D gene ambiguous. This CDR3 is 14 amino acids long. Germline V gene data show CDR1 as SGHAT and CDR2 as FQNNGV. Trimming stripped 5 bases from V and 0 bases from J, with 8 bases between. CDR3 sequence reads: CASSPFRSGNTIYF. The CDR3 DNA is TGTGCCAGCAGCCCTTTCCGCTCTGGAAACACCATATATTTT.

The rearrangement uses TRBV19 and TRBJ2-5; no clear D gene. Germline V gene data show CDR1 as LNHDA and CDR2 as SQIVND (reference sequence). The CDR3 spans 15 residues. The V and J ends lost 4 bases and 6 bases respectively, with 18 bases between them. CDR3 DNA sequence: TGTGCCAGTAGTACCGATGCCGCCAGGCTGCAGACCCAGTACTTC. Its translation: CASSTDAARLQTQYF.

The chain uses TRBV25-1 and TRBJ1-2; D is undetermined. The germline V and J ends were trimmed by 2 bases and 4 bases, with 11 bases remaining between them. Germline V lookup: CDR1 MGHDK, CDR2 SYGVNS. The CDR3 runs to 14 residues. The CDR3 loop reads CASSETLSGYGYTF. The CDR3 DNA follows: TGTGCCAGCAGTGAAACCTTGAGTGGCTATGGCTACACCTTC.

The chain links TRBV4-1 to TRBJ2-7; TRBD2 agrees at 8 bases. There are 14 residues in the CDR3. The germline V gene encodes CDR1 MGHRA and CDR2 YSYEKL. Trimming at V came to 9 bases and at J to 3 bases, leaving 10 bases not matched to a gene. The CDR3 DNA sequence: TGCGCCAGGGATCGGGAGGGAATAAACTACGAGCAGTACTTC. Translated: CARDREGINYEQYF.

This clone showed up just once. The chain recombines TRBV6-1 with TRBJ1-3; possible D gene TRBD1, 5 bases. The ends were cut back, 3 bases at V and 0 bases at J, with 12 bases in the middle. The CDR3 contains 16 residues. Germline values: CDR1 MNHNS, CDR2 SASEGT. As DNA, the CDR3 is TGTGCCAGCAGTGACTACGGGACGGGCTCTGGAAACACCATATATTTT. It is translated as CASSDYGTGSGNTIYF.

The chain carries TRBV7-3 and TRBJ1-6, with D perhaps matching TRBD1 (6 bases). V was trimmed by 5 bases and J by 3 bases, leaving 20 bases between them. The CDR3 consists of 18 residues. Germline V gives CDR1 SGHTA, CDR2 FQGTGA. DNA for the CDR3: TGTGCCAGCAGCCCTCCTGGGGGGCTAGGGGACTATAATTCACCCCTCCACTTT. Its protein product is CASSPPGGLGDYNSPLHF.

The chain combines TRBV2 with TRBJ2-7, with TRBD2 as a possible D gene (6 bases). The CDR3 is 13 amino acids. The V gene's germline CDR1 is SNHLY and CDR2 FYNNEI. Deletions cut 2 bases from V and 6 bases from J, with 11 bases between. In DNA form, the CDR3 reads TGTGCCAGCAGTGAACCGCGGGGTGGCGAGCAGTACTTC. Protein product: CASSEPRGGEQYF.

This chain links TRBV18 with TRBJ1-4; unclear D gene. In germline, CDR1 is KGHSH, CDR2 LQKENI. V was clipped by 3 bases and J by 0 bases, with 14 bases between them. The CDR3 length is 17 residues. CDR3 DNA sequence: TGTGCCAGCTCACCCATCTCCCTTTTGTCAACTAATGAAAAACTGTTTTTT. Encoded protein: CASSPISLLSTNEKLFF.

Sample share makes this clone medium-sized (0.01 to 0.1%). This chain uses TRBV10-3 with TRBJ1-1; 7 nucleotides align to TRBD1. V trimming: 9 bases; J trimming: 0 bases; junction bases outside the gene matches: 19. The CDR3 covers 18 residues. The germline gives CDR1 ENHRY, CDR2 SYGVKD. CDR3 DNA: TGTGCCATTAGGACAGGCGCCCAAGATTTAGTCATGAACACTGAAGCTTTCTTT. Translated: CAIRTGAQDLVMNTEAFF.

The rearrangement links TRBV7-9 to TRBJ2-3; 9 nucleotides align to TRBD2. The germline V gene encodes CDR1 SEHNR and CDR2 FQNEAQ (reference sequence). Trimming removed 3 bases from V and 4 bases from J; junction bases left unmatched: 5. The CDR3 extends over 15 amino acids. CDR3 sequence (DNA): TGTGCCAGCAGCTTGGGCGGGGGGGGATCAGATACGCAGTATTTT. Amino acid sequence: CASSLGGGGSDTQYF.

This chain connects TRBV5-1 to TRBJ2-3; 8 nucleotides agree with TRBD2. The CDR3 sequence is 14 residues long. Trimming removed 4 bases from V and 5 bases from J; junction bases left unmatched: 6. The V gene's germline CDR1 is SGHRS and CDR2 YFSETQ. The CDR3 DNA follows: TGCGCCAGCAGCCCCGGGGGGGCGGAAGATACGCAGTATTTT. Residues: CASSPGGAEDTQYF.

This rearrangement joins TRBV10-2 to TRBJ1-6; D gene uncertain. V shed 1 base and J shed 0 bases, with 7 bases lying between them. The CDR3 extends over 16 amino acids. The germline V gene encodes CDR1 WSHSY and CDR2 SAAADI. CDR3: CASSEWVDSYNSPLHF. The CDR3 DNA reads TGCGCCAGCAGTGAGTGGGTGGACTCCTATAATTCACCCCTCCACTTT.

This chain uses TRBV5-4 with TRBJ2-5; D gene uncertain. Per the germline V gene, CDR1 is SGHNT and CDR2 is YYREEE (reference sequence). V was shortened by 7 bases and J by 4 bases, with 14 bases between the two germline ends. The CDR3 runs to 13 residues. The CDR3 reads CASGPARAETQYF. CDR3 in DNA: TGTGCCAGCGGTCCCGCAAGAGCAGAGACCCAGTACTTC.

The chain is built from TRBV10-3 and TRBJ2-7; maybe TRBD2 (5 bases). V dropped 3 bases and J dropped 0 bases, with 12 bases sitting between them. The CDR3 consists of 15 residues. Per the germline V gene, CDR1 is ENHRY and CDR2 is SYGVKD. The CDR3 loop reads CAISEGWEPSYEQYF. The CDR3 DNA sequence: TGTGCCATCAGTGAAGGGTGGGAGCCCTCCTACGAGCAGTACTTC.

The chain is built from TRBV30 and TRBJ2-7; no clear D. The V end lost 3 bases, the J end lost 6 bases, and 18 bases lay between the germline ends. Germline CDR1 and CDR2: GTSNPN and SVGIG (reference sequence). The CDR3 is 14 amino acids. CDR3 sequence (DNA): TGTGCCTGGAGCGCAGAGATTTTAGCTTTCGAGCAGTACTTC. Translated: CAWSAEILAFEQYF.